This TCR beta chain is drawn from a study of T-cell memory formation after mild COVID-19 (dated by TCRdb to the early 2020s). Looking at the study overall: TCR sequence clusters from the two donors were found to be largely donor specific. T-cell clones expanding and contracting after mild COVID-19 in two donors were tracked by longitudinal TCRalpha and TCRbeta repertoire sequencing. The cohort comprised two young, previously healthy adult volunteers, one female and one male.

Overall study outcomes, separate from this receptor: Some responding clones were detected in pre-infection memory, which suggested that pre-existing cross-reactive memory T cells had joined the SARS-CoV-2 response. From day 15 to 85, contracting clones showed balanced CD4/CD8 phenotypes, whereas a second wave of clones that expanded from day 15 to 37 leaned towards CD4+. The study covered only a couple of mild cases, and larger cohorts including severe cases with pre-infection samples were considered necessary. Whether the second-wave clones peaking on day 37 were SARS-CoV-2 specific was not confirmed. Contracting CD4+ clones turned up mainly in the CM and EM memory subsets, whereas EMRA was where CD8+ clones were enriched.

Ficoll-Paque density gradient centrifugation was used to isolate PBMCs. The listed sequencing device is Illumina NovaSeq 6000. Using 5'RACE with constant-segment primers, TCRalpha and TCRbeta cDNA libraries were constructed, with sample barcodes and unique molecular identifiers added in the process. RNA was extracted from every sample with Trizol reagent. Amplification of the libraries took two PCR steps, and the second step added a second sample barcode plus Illumina TruSeq adapters. The libraries were sequenced on an Illumina NovaSeq using 2 x 150 bp paired-end reads. On the study's bioinformatics: Reads were demultiplexed and collapsed into UMI-guided consensus sequences with migec v1.2.7. With mixcr v2.1.11, UMI consensuses were aligned to TRA and TRB V and J templates and assembled into clonotypes. Expanded or contracted clonotypes were those called significant by both edgeR and NoisET, with noise models trained on biological replicates. For edgeR calls, the thresholds were a false discovery rate-adjusted p below 0.01 and a log2 fold-change of 1. As an exploratory analysis of dynamics, PCA with hierarchical clustering was applied to max-normalized trajectories of the 1000 most abundant clonotypes. Separately sequenced CD4+ and CD8+ repertoires were used to assign the CD4 or CD8 phenotype of responding clones. The raw public reads went through TCRdb reprocessing: fastp at Q25, MiXCR clone calling, in-frame beta chains kept. Merged by CDR3 protein, the rows form single entries marked with the most common genes and DNA. The V and J calls and clone size come from TCRdb's table, not from the authors' own analysis. The sample table holds 200,000 to 250,000 distinct CDR3 sequences, of which around 10% were seen once. The ten top clones hold more than 20% of the sample.

This clonotype was counted a few times. What antigen it recognizes has not been identified. No much larger clonotype is one base removed from it; base qualities were not supplied. From cysteine to phenylalanine, the CDR3 is 13 amino acids long. The DNA shown is the 39-base CDR3, in frame from base 1. At the junction V is shortened by 2 bases and J by 11 bases, with 15 bases in between. Via the germline V gene, CDR1 is MDHEN and CDR2 SYDVKM. The sequence was obtained from a man aged 18 to 29 who had mild COVID-19 (a few samples of this study predate the infection). The sample titles of this study are shuffled in the database, so cell type and time point are left out; the donor was told from shared clones. The sample comprised PBMCs or a T cell subset sorted from them (not recorded which). The V gene is TRBV28 and the J gene is TRBJ1-1; no D gene call is confident. The encoded CDR3 is CASSLEGLRVAFF. The DNA sequence reads TGTGCCAGCAGTTTAGAGGGTCTCAGAGTCGCTTTCTTT.